This T cell receptor (beta chain) is from a study of blood T cell repertoires in COVID-19. Study summary: The United States, Italy and Spain provided the acute and convalescent COVID-19 samples. Nucleic acid was either cDNA or gDNA, and it came from T cells, B-cell-depleted T cells, or PBMCs.

Trimming removed 4 bases at V and 7 bases at J, with 7 bases between. The CDR3 totals 12 residues. Germline values: CDR1 KGHDR, CDR2 SFDVKD. TCRdb's copy holds only in-frame clones and misses some; the assay was immunoSEQ multiplex PCR. The profile shows more than 200,000 clones, 83% of them singletons. The chain carries TRBV24-1 and TRBJ2-1; D unresolved. The receptor was isolated from a woman in her thirties or forties with active or convalescent COVID-19. The specimen sequenced was peripheral blood. CDR3 protein: CATSDRKNEQFF. CDR3 DNA sequence: TGTGCCACCAGTGACCGTAAAAATGAGCAGTTCTTC.